The entry that follows covers one T cell receptor beta chain sequence. This CDR3 is also generated by other DNA sequences in the sample. This entry is derived from a study of shared clonotypes between healthy human individuals. Study context: Three plates were used per donor for CD4 naive, three for CD4 memory, two for CD8 naive and one for CD8 memory.

The protocol was immunoSEQ multiplex PCR, while the TCRdb copy is restricted to in-frame clones and leaves out a portion. The data hold 2 million to 2.5 million clones, with 85% to 95% observed a single time. Healthy and HIV-negative, the adult donors had no recent acute infections or vaccinations. Germline V CDR1 and CDR2: SEHNR, FQNEAQ (reference sequence). The CDR3 is made up of 13 amino acids. Trimming removed 5 bases from V and 6 bases from J, with 10 bases in between. The chain links TRBV7-9 to TRBJ2-2; D unclear. This clonotype was sampled from a man between 18 and 29 years old in good health. Some clones in this sample may be carry-over from other donors' samples. The sample was naive CD4+ T cells from PBMCs. As to subset: CD45RA+ positively selected. CDR3 coding DNA: TGTGCCAGCAGCCCGATATCGTCCGGGGAGCTGTTTTTT. Translating gives CASSPISSGELFF.